The clone carrying this T cell receptor (beta chain) was counted only a few times. Its matching antigen is unknown. These data originate in a study of Tregs in tolerant kidney transplant recipients. Data came from immunoSEQ multiplex PCR; TCRdb stores just in-frame clones and leaves some out. This sample has under 300,000 clones; around 82% occur once, and the top ten carry around 0.6%. V gave up 5 bases and J gave up 3 bases, with 12 bases separating them. Germline V gene sequence: CDR1 SGHTS, CDR2 YDEGEE. The CDR3 length is 13 residues. Study findings and constraints: This study did not directly address biological reproducibility. The most relevant donor-specific Treg TCRbeta repertoire apparently came from expansion with activated donor B cells. Findings come from small patient numbers and require larger validation.

Unstimulated regulatory T cells (CD4+CD25+CD127-), CD4+CD25- non-regulatory cells, CD4 and CD8 cells were FACS-sorted from thawed PBMCs. Sequencing was performed on CD4+ T cells from blood. V is TRBV5-8 and J is TRBJ2-7, with TRBD1 as a possible D gene (6 bases). The TCR sequence derives from a human donor in good health. The CDR3 loop reads CASRRGQNYEQYF. Written as DNA, the CDR3 is TGTGCCAGCAGAAGAGGACAGAACTACGAGCAGTACTTC.